Below are 14 T cell receptor beta chains sequenced from a single sample in a study of OX40 agonist ivuxolimab in advanced cancers. Assay used: immunoSEQ multiplex PCR; TCRdb lists only in-frame clones, some missing. The table records about 86,000 clones, around 88% of them present only once. The input for sequencing was CD4+ or CD8+ T cells sorted from blood, taken in a trial of the OX40 agonist ivuxolimab. These receptors were collected from an adult with an advanced solid tumor such as melanoma, head and neck, liver or kidney cancer.

The gene calls are TRBV19 and TRBJ2-3; TRBD2 might be the D (7 bases). V was clipped by 4 bases and J by 3 bases, with 20 bases between them. The CDR3 has 17 amino acids. CDR1 LNHDA and CDR2 SQIVND come from the germline V gene (reference sequence). The CDR3 region is CASSKMRGGARTDTQYF. In DNA, the CDR3 is TGTGCCAGTAGTAAGATGCGTGGGGGGGCGAGGACAGATACGCAGTATTTT.

Of note for this clone: The same CDR3 arises from other DNA sequences in this sample as well. The J gene is TRBJ2-7, the V gene TRBV7-2, with a possible D match to TRBD1 (5 bases). Germline CDR1 reads SGHTA; CDR2 reads FQGNSA. Trimming took 4 bases from V and 4 from J, leaving 8 bases between them. CDR3 length: 12 amino acids. The CDR3 nucleotides are TGTGCCAGCAGCTCGCAGGGATACGAGCAGTACTTC. This encodes CASSSQGYEQYF.

The J gene is TRBJ1-2, the V gene TRBV9; tentatively, D is TRBD1 (5 bases). The V gene's germline CDR1 is SGDLS and CDR2 YYNGEE. The CDR3 is made up of 14 amino acids. The V end lost 4 bases, the J end lost 3 bases, and 13 bases lay between the germline ends. This chain's CDR3 is CASSPTGTHYGYTF. In nucleotides, the CDR3 is TGTGCCAGCAGCCCAACCGGGACTCACTATGGCTACACCTTC.

V and J are TRBV6-5 and TRBJ2-7; TRBD2 aligns across 9 bases. The CDR3 runs to 15 residues. Germline trimming cut 2 bases from V and 2 bases from J; bases unmatched to any gene: 4. Germline CDR1 reads MNHEY; CDR2 reads SVGAGI. CDR3 amino acids: CASSYGSSGAYEQYF. The CDR3 bases are TGTGCCAGCAGTTACGGGTCTAGCGGGGCCTACGAGCAGTACTTC.

The V gene is TRBV11-3, the J gene TRBJ2-5; D is uncertain. The V gene's germline CDR1 is SGHNT and CDR2 YENEEA. The CDR3 consists of 14 residues. The V end lost 1 base, the J end lost 1 base, and 7 bases lay between the germline ends. Here the CDR3 reads CASSLGGIQETQYF. In DNA form, the CDR3 reads TGTGCCAGCAGCTTAGGGGGAATCCAAGAGACCCAGTACTTC.

The rearrangement uses TRBV2 and TRBJ1-2; TRBD1 is a possible D gene (5 bases). V was trimmed by 5 bases and J by 5 bases, leaving 18 bases between them. Germline CDR1 reads SNHLY; CDR2 reads FYNNEI. CDR3 length: 15 amino acids. The CDR3 reads CASSRDSPAGYGYTF. CDR3 DNA sequence: TGTGCCAGCAGTCGTGACAGCCCCGCGGGATATGGCTACACCTTC. Filled out from reference TRBV2 and TRBJ1-2, the complete variable domain reads EPEVTQTPSHQVTQMGQEVILRCVPISNHLYFYWYRQILGQKVEFLVSFYNNEISEKSEIFDDQFSVERPDGSNFTLKIRSTKLEDSAMYFCASSRDSPAGYGYTFGSGTRLTVV.

V gene TRBV7-9 combines with J gene TRBJ2-1; D is unresolved. V was shortened by 5 bases and J by 0 bases, with 5 bases between the two germline ends. In germline, CDR1 is SEHNR, CDR2 FQNEAQ (reference sequence). CDR3 length equals 13 residues. For the CDR3, the DNA is TGTGCCAGCAGCCAGAGCTCCTACAATGAGCAGTTCTTC. Residues: CASSQSSYNEQFF.

This clone was seen once. The chain combines TRBV29-1 with TRBJ2-3; the D is unclear. The CDR3 runs 12 residues. Trimming took off 7 bases at V and 2 bases at J, with 10 bases between the two ends. The germline V gene encodes CDR1 SQVTM and CDR2 ANQGSEA. CDR3 nucleotide sequence: TGCAGCGCTAGTCCCTACACAGATACGCAGTATTTT. It is translated as CSASPYTDTQYF.

The V call is TRBV28, the J call TRBJ2-5; TRBD2 aligns across 8 bases. CDR1 is MDHEN, CDR2 SYDVKM, per germline. The CDR3 runs 16 residues. The J segment lost 5 bases and the V segment lost 4 bases, leaving 12 bases of the junction unmatched. Here the CDR3 reads CASSSLTAGVGETQYF. CDR3 nucleotides: TGTGCCAGCAGTTCCCTTACAGCGGGAGTAGGGGAGACCCAGTACTTC.

The chain recombines TRBV6-1 with TRBJ1-2; TRBD1 aligns across 9 bases. The V gene's germline CDR1 is MNHNS and CDR2 SASEGT. The trim removed 6 bases at V and 4 bases at J, leaving 6 bases unmatched. This CDR3 has 14 amino acids. This CDR3 is CASREQGAGYGYTF. In DNA, the CDR3 is TGTGCCAGCAGGGAACAGGGGGCAGGCTATGGCTACACCTTC.

This chain connects TRBV19 to TRBJ2-7; D is perhaps TRBD1 (6 bases). Between the trimmed V and J ends, which lost 6 bases and 2 bases, there was a span of 17 bases. CDR3 length: 15 residues. The germline V gene has CDR1 LNHDA and CDR2 SQIVND (reference sequence). CDR3 coding DNA: TGTGCCAGTAGACCGACAGGAGGTGTGACCTACGAGCAGTACTTC. Encoded protein: CASRPTGGVTYEQYF.

This rearrangement joins TRBV28 to TRBJ2-3; 11 nucleotides line up with TRBD2. This CDR3 has 16 residues. V lost 6 bases to trimming and J lost 3 bases; unmatched junction nucleotides: 8. Per germline, CDR1 MDHEN and CDR2 SYDVKM. This CDR3 is CASSGASGRLTDTQYF. The DNA for the CDR3 is TGTGCCAGCAGCGGGGCTAGCGGGAGGTTGACAGATACGCAGTATTTT.

The chain recombines TRBV5-5 with TRBJ1-1; D unclear. The CDR3 sequence is 13 residues long. Trimming stripped 6 bases from V and 4 bases from J, with 13 bases between. Germline-derived CDR1 and CDR2 are SGHKS and YYEKEE (reference sequence). CDR3 loop: CASTRTTTTEAFF. For the CDR3, the DNA is TGTGCCAGCACCAGAACAACGACCACTGAAGCTTTCTTT.

This clone was detected once. The chain combines TRBV6-1 with TRBJ2-5; possibly TRBD1 for D (6 bases). Trimming took 6 bases from V and 3 from J, leaving 11 bases between them. The CDR3 has 13 residues. Per germline, CDR1 MNHNS and CDR2 SASEGT. CDR3 loop: CASSLYREETQYF. CDR3 DNA sequence: TGTGCCAGCAGCCTATACAGGGAAGAGACCCAGTACTTC.